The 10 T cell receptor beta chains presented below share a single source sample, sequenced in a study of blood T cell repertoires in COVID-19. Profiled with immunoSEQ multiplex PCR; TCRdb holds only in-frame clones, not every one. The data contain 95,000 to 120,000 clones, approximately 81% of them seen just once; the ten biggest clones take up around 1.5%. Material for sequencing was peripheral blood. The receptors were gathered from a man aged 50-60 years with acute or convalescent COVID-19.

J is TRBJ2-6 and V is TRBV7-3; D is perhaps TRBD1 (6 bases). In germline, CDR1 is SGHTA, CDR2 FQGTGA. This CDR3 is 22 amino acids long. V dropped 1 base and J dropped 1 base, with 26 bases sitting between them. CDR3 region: CASSLRAGDDTGDGSGANVLTF. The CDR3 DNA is TGTGCCAGCAGCTTAAGGGCAGGGGATGACACGGGCGACGGATCTGGGGCCAACGTCCTGACTTTC.

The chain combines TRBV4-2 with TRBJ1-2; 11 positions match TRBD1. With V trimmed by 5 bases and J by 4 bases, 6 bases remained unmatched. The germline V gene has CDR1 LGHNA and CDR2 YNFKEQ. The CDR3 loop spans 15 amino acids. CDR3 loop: CASSKGQGGAYGYTF. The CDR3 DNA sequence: TGTGCCAGCAGCAAGGGACAGGGGGGGGCCTATGGCTACACCTTC.

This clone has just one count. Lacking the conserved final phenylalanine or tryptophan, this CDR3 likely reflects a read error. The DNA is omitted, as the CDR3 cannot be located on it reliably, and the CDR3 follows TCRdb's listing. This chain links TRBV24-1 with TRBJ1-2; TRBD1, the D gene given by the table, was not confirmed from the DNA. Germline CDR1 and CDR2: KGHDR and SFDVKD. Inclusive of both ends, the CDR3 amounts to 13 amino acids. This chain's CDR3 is CATSDTRDSYPKG.

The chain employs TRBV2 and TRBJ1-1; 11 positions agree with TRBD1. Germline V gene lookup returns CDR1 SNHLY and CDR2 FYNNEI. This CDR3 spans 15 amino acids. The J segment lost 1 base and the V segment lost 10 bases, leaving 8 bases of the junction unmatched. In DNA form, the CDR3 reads TGTGCCACCGCTCGGGACAGGGGGGCGAACACTGAAGCTTTCTTT. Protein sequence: CATARDRGANTEAFF.

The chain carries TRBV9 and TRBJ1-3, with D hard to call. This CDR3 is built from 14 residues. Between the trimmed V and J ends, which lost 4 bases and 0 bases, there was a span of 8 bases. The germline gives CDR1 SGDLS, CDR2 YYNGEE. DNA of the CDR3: TGTGCCAGCAGCCTCGGTCTCTCTGGAAACACCATATATTTT. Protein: CASSLGLSGNTIYF.

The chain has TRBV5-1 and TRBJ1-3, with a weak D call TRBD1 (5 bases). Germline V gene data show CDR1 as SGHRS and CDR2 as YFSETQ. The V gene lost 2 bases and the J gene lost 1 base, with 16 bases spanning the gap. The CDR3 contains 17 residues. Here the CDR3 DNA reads TGCGCCAGCAGCTTATCCCTGACAGCGACGTCTGGAAACACCATATATTTT. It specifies CASSLSLTATSGNTIYF.

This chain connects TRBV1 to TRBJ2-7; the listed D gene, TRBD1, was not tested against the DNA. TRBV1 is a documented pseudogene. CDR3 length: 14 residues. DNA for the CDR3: TGCACCAGCAGCCTTGCGGACAGGGGTCACGAGCAGTACTTC. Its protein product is CTSSLADRGHEQYF.

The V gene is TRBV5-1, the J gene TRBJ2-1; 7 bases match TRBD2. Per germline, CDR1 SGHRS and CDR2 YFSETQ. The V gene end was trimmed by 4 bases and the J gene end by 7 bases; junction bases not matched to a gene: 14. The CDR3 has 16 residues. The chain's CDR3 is CASSGTGTNVVNEQFF. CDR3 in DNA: TGCGCCAGCAGCGGTACCGGGACTAATGTGGTGAATGAGCAGTTCTTC.

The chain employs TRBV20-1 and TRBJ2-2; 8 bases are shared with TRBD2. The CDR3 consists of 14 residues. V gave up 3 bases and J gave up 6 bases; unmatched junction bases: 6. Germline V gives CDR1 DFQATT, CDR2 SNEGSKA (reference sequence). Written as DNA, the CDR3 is TGCAGTGCTAGTCTCGGGGGGGCCGCCGGGGAGCTGTTTTTT. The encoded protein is CSASLGGAAGELFF.

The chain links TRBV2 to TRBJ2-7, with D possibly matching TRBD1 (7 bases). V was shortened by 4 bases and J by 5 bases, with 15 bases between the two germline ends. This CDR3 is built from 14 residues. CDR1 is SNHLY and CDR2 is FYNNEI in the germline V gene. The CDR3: CASSGGQAGHEQYF. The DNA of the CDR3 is TGTGCCAGCAGTGGCGGACAGGCGGGGCACGAGCAGTACTTC.